A selection of T cell receptor beta chains follows, all from one sample in a study of Graves' ophthalmopathy and Graves' hyperthyroidism. TCRdb itself ran the multiplex PCR reads through MiXCR, one entry per CDR3 protein. The profile shows 200,000 to 250,000 distinct CDR3 sequences, around a fifth of them singletons. Sequencing was performed on peripheral blood. The receptors were sampled from a woman aged 45-65 years with Graves' ophthalmopathy. The CDR3 runs from the conserved cysteine through the conserved F or W. Fields, in order: J gene, V gene, clone size, D gene, CDR3 DNA, CDR3 protein. D genes are given only for firm matches. Size is omitted from some rows. Given values are once, few, many or a class for expanded clones.

>TRBJ1-2|TRBV11-2|many|TRBD1
TGTGCCAGCAGCTCTAATCGGGGCAGGGGGAACTATGGCTACACCTTC
CASSSNRGRGNYGYTF
>TRBJ2-7|TRBV20-1|many|-
TGCAGTGCTGATACAGGGCCCCCCTACGAGCAGTACTTC
CSADTGPPYEQYF
>TRBJ2-2|TRBV5-5|-|TRBD1
TGTGCCAGCAGCTTGGCGGGACAGTACACCGGGGAGCTGTTTTTT
CASSLAGQYTGELFF
>TRBJ1-1|TRBV12-3/TRBV12-4|-|-
TGTGCCAGCAGCCTTGTCCCGGTCGGACCTGAAGCTTTCTTT
CASSLVPVGPEAFF
>TRBJ2-7|TRBV6-2/TRBV6-3|-|-
TGTGCCAGCACCCAGTGGACGCGTTCCTACGAGCAGTACTTC
CASTQWTRSYEQYF
>TRBJ1-5|TRBV19|many|-
TGTGCCAGTACGAAGCCAAGGAGTAATCAGCCCCAGCATTTT
CASTKPRSNQPQHF
>TRBJ2-7|TRBV7-2|-|-
TGTGCCAGCAGCTTATCGGGAGTCTACGAGCAGTACTTC
CASSLSGVYEQYF
>TRBJ1-2|TRBV19|many|-
TGTGCCAGTAGTATAGGGGGTTATAACTATGGCTACACCTTC
CASSIGGYNYGYTF
>TRBJ2-7|TRBV29-1|many|TRBD2
TGCAGCGCCGGGGGGACTAGCGGATACGAGCAGTACTTC
CSAGGTSGYEQYF
>TRBJ1-2|TRBV28|many|-
TGTGCCAGCAGTTCCCCCGCAGGGCCCTCTAACTATGGCTACACCTTC
CASSSPAGPSNYGYTF
>TRBJ1-2|TRBV10-3|-|-
TGTGCCATCAGTGACAACTATGGCTACACCTTC
CAISDNYGYTF
>TRBJ2-7|TRBV6-5|many|-
TGTGCCAGCAGTTCCCCCACTACCGACAGTCCCTACGAGCAGTACTTC
CASSSPTTDSPYEQYF
>TRBJ1-5|TRBV19|few|-
TGTGCCAGTAGTATAGTCGTCGGCAATCAGCCCCAGCATTTT
CASSIVVGNQPQHF
>TRBJ1-1|TRBV5-1|many|-
TGCGCCAGCAGCTTGGGTCAGGGCGTGACTGAAGCTTTCTTT
CASSLGQGVTEAFF
>TRBJ1-3|TRBV11-2|few|TRBD1
TGTGCCAGCAACCAGGGACAGCCTGGAAACACCATATATTTT
CASNQGQPGNTIYF
>TRBJ2-2|TRBV6-1|many|TRBD1
TGTGCCATCGGACAGGGGGCTAGGACCGGGGAGCTGTTTTTT
CAIGQGARTGELFF
>TRBJ2-6|TRBV5-1|few|-
TGCGCCAGCAGCTTGGCCTTACAGCCGGGGACTGGGGCCAACGTCCTGACTTTC
CASSLALQPGTGANVLTF
>TRBJ2-4|TRBV6-5|many|-
TGTGCCAGCAGTTACTCCTCGGGGACGGGGGCCAAAAACATTCAGTACTTC
CASSYSSGTGAKNIQYF
>TRBJ1-1|TRBV12-3/TRBV12-4|many|TRBD1
TGTGCCAGCAGAACCAGGGGGCGAGTCACTGAAGCTTTCTTT
CASRTRGRVTEAFF
>TRBJ1-1|TRBV18|few|-
TGTGCCAGCTCACCACCGGTAGGGGCTGGCACTGAAGCTTTCTTT
CASSPPVGAGTEAFF
>TRBJ2-5|TRBV6-1|-|-
TGTGCCAGCAGCTCTAGACCGCGGGAGACCCAGTACTTC
CASSSRPRETQYF
>TRBJ2-7|TRBV12-3/TRBV12-4|many|TRBD2
TGTGCCAGCAGTGCAGGACTAGCGGAAACCTACGAGCAGTACTTC
CASSAGLAETYEQYF
>TRBJ2-7|TRBV3-1|many|-
TGTGCCAGCAGCCAAAATTGGGACATCTCCTACGAGCAGTACTTC
CASSQNWDISYEQYF
>TRBJ2-7|TRBV10-3|many|-
TGTGCCATCAGTGATTTGGACGAGCAGTACTTC
CAISDLDEQYF
>TRBJ1-3|TRBV20-1|many|TRBD1
TGCAGTGCAACACAGGGGGTTGGAAACACCATATATTTT
CSATQGVGNTIYF
>TRBJ1-1|TRBV19|-|-
TGTGCCAGTAGTATAAGTGGGGTATCCACTGAAGCTTTCTTT
CASSISGVSTEAFF
>TRBJ2-7|TRBV11-2|many|-
TGTGCCAACAGCTTAGAATCAGGGGGGTCTTACGAGCAGTACTTC
CANSLESGGSYEQYF
>TRBJ1-2|TRBV5-1|-|TRBD1
TGCGCCAGCAGCTTGGGGGGACAGGGGCCGGCCTATGGCTACACCTTC
CASSLGGQGPAYGYTF
>TRBJ2-7|TRBV7-2|many|-
TGTGCCAGCAGCTTAAACGGGGGAACCTACGAGCAGTACTTC
CASSLNGGTYEQYF
>TRBJ1-1|TRBV12-3/TRBV12-4|-|TRBD1
TGTGCCAGCAGACCATCAGGGGGTAGGAGGACTGAAGCTTTCTTT
CASRPSGGRRTEAFF
>TRBJ2-2|TRBV20-1|many|-
TGCAGTGGATCGGGGGTGAACACCGGGGAGCTGTTTTTT
CSGSGVNTGELFF
>TRBJ2-2|TRBV29-1|many|TRBD1
TGCAGCGTGGAATGGACAGGCCGCACCGGGGAGCTGTTTTTT
CSVEWTGRTGELFF
>TRBJ2-2|TRBV7-9|many|TRBD2
TGTGCCAGCAGCTTAGAGAGGCTAGCGGGCGGAGTGAACACCGGGGAGCTGTTTTTT
CASSLERLAGGVNTGELFF
>TRBJ2-2|TRBV29-1|-|-
TGCAGCGTTGAAGATCGGGGCGTAGAGGCCACCGGGGAGCTGTTTTTT
CSVEDRGVEATGELFF
>TRBJ2-7|TRBV11-3|few|-
TGTGCCAGCAGCTTACAGGAGGGTAGTCTGTGGTTCGAGCAGTACTTC
CASSLQEGSLWFEQYF